This T cell receptor beta chain originates from a study of cytomegalovirus exposure and HLA in healthy donors. Produced via immunoSEQ multiplex PCR; TCRdb's table is partial and in-frame only. The table lists around 150,000 clones, about 88% of them singletons. Of note for this clone: The antigen remains undetermined.

Study-level points and caveats: In vitro, three CMV-associated chains proved specific for CMV antigens. The investigators catalogued 150 or so TCR beta chains as cytomegalovirus-associated. Among TCR sequences, most were rare, though some public TCRs appeared in many donors.

Germline CDR1 and CDR2: SGHRS and YFSETQ. This CDR3 has 15 residues. Trimming cost V 5 bases and J 3 bases; bases outside gene matches: 9. This chain joins TRBV5-1 and TRBJ2-3; 7 bases are a match to TRBD2. Sequencing was done on a sample of PBMCs. The sequence was obtained from a woman between 18 and 29 years old in good health and CMV-seropositive. The DNA for the CDR3 is TGCGCCAGCAGTAACAGACTAGCAGAAACAGATACGCAGTATTTT. It translates to CASSNRLAETDTQYF.